This T cell receptor (beta chain) derives from a study of cytomegalovirus exposure and HLA in healthy donors. Looking at the study overall: HLA-typed donors were the source of about 85 million unique TCRs, which an early data release held.

The ends lost 4 bases at V and 4 bases at J; junction bases unmatched: 2. The germline V gene encodes CDR1 MGHRA and CDR2 YSYEKL. There are 13 residues in the CDR3. Remarks on this clone: Its antigen remains unidentified.

Amplification used 60 Vbeta primers and 13 Jbeta primers. TCRdb's copy holds only in-frame clones and misses some; the assay was immunoSEQ multiplex PCR. The repertoire includes about 220,000 clones, approximately 83% of them detected once, and roughly 0.75% sits in the top ten. Whole-study findings and limits: Testing in vitro showed a few CMV-associated chains specific for CMV antigens. It was reported that the classifier diagnosed cytomegalovirus status with high specificity and sensitivity in both the original and validation cohorts.

The chain is built from TRBV4-1 and TRBJ2-3; 7 bases align to TRBD1. Material: PBMCs. The receptor was derived from a boy aged 2-9 years in good health and CMV-seronegative. CDR3 region: CASSRQGSDTQYF. The CDR3 DNA sequence: TGCGCCAGCAGCCGACAGGGTTCAGATACGCAGTATTTT.